The sequence of this T cell receptor (beta chain) was determined in a study of cytomegalovirus exposure and HLA in healthy donors (dated by TCRdb to the late 2010s). Regarding the complete study: According to a later analysis, the 110 or so validation repertoires were produced on the same platform as the roughly 600 repertoires of the first cohort. The aim of the study was to test whether cataloging public T cell receptors could identify signatures of past pathogen exposure. The study combined high-throughput TCR immunosequencing, statistical association of individual TCRs with disease status, and machine learning to predict cytomegalovirus infection status. A separate validation cohort of over 95 different subjects was used in addition to the roughly 620-subject first cohort.

General study outcomes and caveats: The classifier was reported to diagnose cytomegalovirus status with high specificity and sensitivity in both the original cohort and the validation cohort. All 120 or so repertoires were used to score co-occurrence in the validation cohort in a later analysis, because that analysis had no HLA typing for the cohort. The authors suggested that the approach could potentially be generalized to other disease states and immunological phenotypes. A few of the identified cytomegalovirus-associated TCR beta chains were confirmed in vitro to be specific for cytomegalovirus antigens. Most TCR sequences were seen in very few donors, while some public TCRs were found in many individuals. In the study, approximately 150 TCR beta chains were listed as associated with cytomegalovirus. A later analysis found that TCRs clustered in the first cohort also tended to co-occur in the 100 to 150 validation repertoires, with 94% of cluster scores above 0.

Of note for this clone: What antigen it recognizes has not been identified. No base-level quality is on record; no much larger clone is a single base apart.

Separate from the approximately 730-subject first cohort, the validation cohort of 95 to 150 subjects was the group to which the donors belonged. Germline trimming: 5 bases from V, 6 bases from J; junction bases outside gene matches: 7. Inclusive of the bounding cysteine and phenylalanine, the CDR3 is 14 residues long. Only the CDR3 DNA stays, 42 bases, in frame from base 1. The CDR1 and CDR2 encoded by the germline V gene are SGHTS and YDEGEE. The library was made by the immunoSEQ multiplex PCR assay. The source study handled its data this way. A statistical classification framework was developed to diagnose cytomegalovirus status using the catalog of TCR beta chain sequences. Drawn from immuneACCESS, this table holds only the in-frame rearrangements with V and J called that TCRdb kept. Clones are partly lost; checked studies trace under half to an unresolved V gene and leave the rest unexplained. That table supplies the V and J calls and clone size; D and trimming were determined from the DNA. This sample gives about 360,000 clones in total; just over 85% of them show up just once. 0.83% of the sample is taken by the ten largest.

Here the chain combines TRBV5-8 and TRBJ2-2; TRBD1 lines up with 7 middle nucleotides. This receptor was obtained from a woman younger than 30 in good health and CMV-seronegative. Sequencing used PBMCs. The nucleotides are TGTGCCAGCAGACCCCGAGGGGGCCCCGGGGAGCTGTTTTTT. It translates to CASRPRGGPGELFF.